This entry describes one TCR beta chain. Clinical histories supplied by participants themselves formed the basis of cohort assignment. The sample originates from a study of blood T cell repertoires in COVID-19. Study in general: COVID-19 samples, acute and convalescent, were from the United States, Italy and Spain. The cDNA or gDNA used as material had been derived from T cells, B-cell-depleted T cells, or PBMCs.

Germline CDR1 is LGHDT and CDR2 is YNNKEL (reference sequence). The CDR3 totals 17 residues. V trimming: 0 bases; J trimming: 7 bases; junction bases outside the gene matches: 12. TCRdb's copy holds only in-frame clones and misses some; the assay was immunoSEQ multiplex PCR. The table shows 140,000 to 150,000 clones, with roughly 88% occurring only once. The sequenced sample was PBMCs or T cells enriched from blood (not recorded which). This receptor was obtained from a woman under 40 with acute COVID-19. The chain joins TRBV3-1 (or the pseudogene TRBV3-2) to TRBJ2-1, with 7 bases lining up with TRBD2. The CDR3, as DNA: TGTGCCAGCAGCCAAGATAGGCGAGCGGGACTTGAAAATGAGCAGTTCTTC. Translating gives CASSQDRRAGLENEQFF.